This TCR beta chain derives from a study of T cells in Graves' hyperthyroidism and ophthalmopathy. Background on the study: The authors collected peripheral blood at initial diagnosis, before any treatment.

Of note for this clonotype: Antigen specificity is unknown.

Authors of the study amplified TCR beta CDR3 regions from RNA transcripts. Initially, a first-round RT-PCR of the TCR CDR3 employed the HTBI primer set. TCRdb used MiXCR to reprocess the multiplex PCR reads, holding one entry per CDR3 protein. The sample holds more than 300,000 distinct CDR3 sequences, 14% seen once. Germline CDR1 is SGHRS and CDR2 is YFSETQ. The CDR3 consists of 16 residues. J was trimmed by 1 base and V by 4 bases; bases with no gene match: 7. Study-level points and caveats: The model anticipated ophthalmopathy a median about 6.5 months pre-onset. In blood, most of the thyroid clonotypes expanded above 0.001 were also present. By a 13 V-J model, ophthalmopathy was set apart from stable hyperthyroidism.

The sequenced material came from blood. This TCR came from a woman aged 25 to 39 with Graves' hyperthyroidism. The chain employs TRBV5-1 and TRBJ1-3; 8 bases match TRBD1. The CDR3 DNA reads TGCGCCAGCAGCCTGACAGGGGAAAGGTCTGGAAACACCATATATTTT. It encodes CASSLTGERSGNTIYF.